This passage covers 5 T cell receptor beta chains from one sample sequenced in a study of blood T cell repertoires in COVID-19. The method was immunoSEQ multiplex PCR; TCRdb's version includes in-frame clones alone and lacks a portion of them. The repertoire holds approximately 250,000 clones, under 90% seen once, with under 5.5% in the top ten. Sequenced material: peripheral blood. These receptors all come from a man in his fifties or sixties with acute or convalescent COVID-19.

This clone was picked up a small number of times. V usage is TRBV5-1 and J usage is TRBJ2-3; TRBD2 aligns across 11 bases. This CDR3 has 14 amino acids. Trimming cost V 5 bases and J 5 bases; bases outside gene matches: 4. The germline gives CDR1 SGHRS, CDR2 YFSETQ. The CDR3 DNA is TGCGCCAGCAGTCGTAGCGGGGGGGAAGATACGCAGTATTTT. Amino acid sequence: CASSRSGGEDTQYF.

The table lists this clone with a count of one. The V and J genes are TRBV2 and TRBJ2-1; D remains ambiguous. V lost 6 bases and J lost 0, with 9 bases in between. CDR3 length: 14 amino acids. The V gene's germline CDR1 is SNHLY and CDR2 FYNNEI. CDR3 coding DNA: TGTGCCAGCAGGCCTACCGGCTCCTACAATGAGCAGTTCTTC. It yields the protein CASRPTGSYNEQFF.

V is TRBV2 and J is TRBJ2-1; 11 bases match TRBD2. Germline-derived CDR1 and CDR2 are SNHLY and FYNNEI. V trimming: 5 bases; J trimming: 8 bases; junction bases outside the gene matches: 11. This CDR3 is 16 amino acids long. CDR3 in amino acids: CASSSSLLAGDDEQFF. CDR3 DNA sequence: TGTGCCAGCAGTTCCTCGCTACTAGCGGGAGATGATGAGCAGTTCTTC.

The V call is TRBV5-1, the J call TRBJ1-1; D ambiguous. V was cut by 0 bases and J by 3 bases, with 9 bases left in between. The germline V gene encodes CDR1 SGHRS and CDR2 YFSETQ. This CDR3 has 14 amino acids. As DNA, the CDR3 is TGCGCCAGCAGCTTGGTCCCCGGGGACACTGAAGCTTTCTTT. The encoded protein is CASSLVPGDTEAFF.

V usage is TRBV19 and J usage is TRBJ1-3; TRBD1 matches 8 bases. With 7 bases clipped from V and 1 base from J, the junction kept 15 bases outside the gene matches. Germline CDR1 reads LNHDA; CDR2 reads SQIVND (reference sequence). This CDR3 comprises 18 residues. CDR3 sequence: CASMRDRPAIDSGNTIYF. The CDR3 DNA follows: TGTGCCAGTATGCGGGACAGGCCCGCCATAGATTCTGGAAACACCATATATTTT.